These 9 T cell receptor beta chains came from one sample sequenced in a study of blood T cells in healthy people across ages. The second PCR ran about 6 to 12 cycles with a sample-barcoded 5' primer and J-beta primers. TCRdb re-derived calls from the 5' RACE reads in MiXCR, one entry per CDR3 protein. Among 1.5 million or so distinct CDR3 sequences, 40% to 45% were seen once, and the ten largest hold over 3.5%. Sequencing was performed on blood. The receptors were gathered from a woman aged 18-30 years in good health.

The rearrangement links TRBV25-1 to TRBJ2-3; 8 bases line up with TRBD2. The CDR3 loop spans 16 amino acids. Germline lookup yields CDR1 MGHDK and CDR2 SYGVNS. The trim removed 1 base at V and 2 bases at J, leaving 5 bases unmatched. The CDR3 reads CASSESKRGNTDTQYF. The CDR3 DNA reads as TGTGCCAGCAGTGAATCGAAGCGGGGGAACACAGATACGCAGTATTTT.

Points on this clonotype: At one end, the junction sequence differs from germline, possibly due to a read error. The V call is TRBV10-3, the J call TRBJ1-2; D is uncertain. The germline CDR1 and CDR2 sequences are ENHRY and SYGVKD. The CDR3 extends over 12 amino acids. CDR3 DNA sequence: TGTGCCACCAGTGGCTCCTCCTATGGCTACACCTTC. Residues: CATSGSSYGYTF.

The CDR3 DNA sequence: TGTGCCAGCAGCCCCCGACAGCGATTGGGCACAGATACGCAGTATTTT. Translating it yields CASSPRQRLGTDTQYF. The chain links TRBV11-2 to TRBJ2-3, with a weak D call TRBD1 (5 bases). Germline-derived CDR1 and CDR2 are SGHAT and FQNNGV. V was trimmed by 5 bases and J by 1 base, leaving 16 bases between them. CDR3 size: 16 residues.

V usage is TRBV2 and J usage is TRBJ1-5; D unresolved. CDR1 and CDR2 (germline): SNHLY, FYNNEI. Deletions cut 4 bases from V and 5 bases from J, with 12 bases between. This CDR3 is built from 14 residues. The CDR3 here is CASSASLTDQPQHF. The CDR3 DNA sequence: TGTGCCAGCAGTGCTAGCTTGACGGATCAGCCCCAGCATTTT.

This clonotype occurred a few times. The rearrangement links TRBV12-3 or TRBV12-4 to TRBJ1-2, with 8 bases fitting TRBD1. This CDR3 region has 12 residues. With 4 bases clipped from V and 6 bases from J, the junction kept 1 base outside the gene matches. CDR3 DNA: TGTGCCAGCAGTTCCAGGGGGCATGGCTACACCTTC. Encoded protein: CASSSRGHGYTF.

This clonotype was picked up a small number of times. CDR3 DNA sequence: TGTGCCAGCAGAAAAATGGACCGAAATTATAGCAATCAGCCCCAGCATTTT. Translation: CASRKMDRNYSNQPQHF. The chain is built from TRBV6-1 and TRBJ1-5; D gene unclear. The CDR3 extends over 17 amino acids. Trimming stripped 6 bases from V and 0 bases from J, with 18 bases between. Germline lookup yields CDR1 MNHNS and CDR2 SASEGT.

The chain carries TRBV7-8 and TRBJ2-3; D is possibly TRBD1 or TRBD2 (7 bases each). The CDR3 runs 14 residues. Deletions cut 3 bases from V and 6 bases from J, with 13 bases between. Germline CDR1 reads SGHVS; CDR2 reads FQNEAQ. The CDR3 DNA follows: TGTGCCAGCAGCTTCAGGGGGGGGATTGATACGCAGTATTTT. Translated, it gives CASSFRGGIDTQYF.

In this sample, this clonotype turned up a few times. This chain joins TRBV7-9 and TRBJ2-7; 7 positions agree with TRBD1. This CDR3 has 14 residues. V was clipped by 5 bases and J by 3 bases; unmatched bases: 7. CDR1 and CDR2 (germline): SEHNR, FQNEAQ (reference sequence). This CDR3 is CASSHRDRNYEQYF. The CDR3 DNA follows: TGTGCCAGCAGCCACCGGGACAGAAACTACGAGCAGTACTTC.

This chain links TRBV28 with TRBJ2-1; possibly TRBD2 for D (5 bases). The CDR3 contains 12 residues. Germline assignment: CDR1 MDHEN and CDR2 SYDVKM. Trimming left V 5 bases short and J 7 bases short, with 9 bases between. CDR3 sequence reads: CASSIGVNEQFF. DNA of the CDR3: TGTGCCAGCAGTATCGGGGTAAATGAGCAGTTCTTC.